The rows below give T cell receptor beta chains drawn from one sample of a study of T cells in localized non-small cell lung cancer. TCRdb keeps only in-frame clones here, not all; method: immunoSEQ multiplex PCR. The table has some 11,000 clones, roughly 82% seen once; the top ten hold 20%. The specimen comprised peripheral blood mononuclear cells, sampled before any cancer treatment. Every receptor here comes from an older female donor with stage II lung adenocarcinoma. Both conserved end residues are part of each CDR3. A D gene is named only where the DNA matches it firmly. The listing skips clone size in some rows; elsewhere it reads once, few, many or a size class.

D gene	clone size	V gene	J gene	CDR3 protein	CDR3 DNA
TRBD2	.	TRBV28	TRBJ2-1	CASSPLGAGAYNEQFF	TGTGCCAGCAGTCCCCTCGGGGCGGGGGCCTACAATGAGCAGTTCTTC
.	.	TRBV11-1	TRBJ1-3	CASSLAFTDSGNTIYF	TGTGCCAGCAGCTTAGCCTTCACTGACTCTGGAAACACCATATATTTT
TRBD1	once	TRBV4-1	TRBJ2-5	CASSQGAWQGDETQYF	TGCGCCAGCAGCCAAGGCGCTTGGCAGGGGGACGAGACCCAGTACTTC
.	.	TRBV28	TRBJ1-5	CASSLEGLAYSNQPQHF	TGTGCCAGCAGTTTAGAAGGGCTGGCTTATAGCAATCAGCCCCAGCATTTT
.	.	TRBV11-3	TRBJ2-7	CASSLGRGSSYEQYF	TGTGCCAGCAGCTTAGGCAGGGGCTCGTCCTACGAGCAGTACTTC
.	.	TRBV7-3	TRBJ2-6	CASSSSANPAGANVLTF	TGTGCCAGCAGCTCCTCGGCTAATCCTGCGGGGGCCAACGTCCTGACTTTC
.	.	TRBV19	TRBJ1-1	CASSAAVGGRMNTEAFF	TGTGCCAGTAGTGCGGCTGTGGGCGGACGGATGAACACTGAAGCTTTCTTT
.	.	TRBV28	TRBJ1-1	CASRVQGGTEAFF	TGTGCCAGCAGAGTACAGGGAGGGACTGAAGCTTTCTTT
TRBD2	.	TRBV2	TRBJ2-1	CASSGGGNEQFF	TGTGCCAGCAGTGGGGGGGGCAATGAGCAGTTCTTC
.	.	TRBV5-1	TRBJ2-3	CASSLGRGADTQYF	TGCGCCAGCAGCTTGGGGAGGGGAGCAGATACGCAGTATTTT
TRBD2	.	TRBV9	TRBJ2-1	CASSATSGVSEQFF	TGTGCCAGCAGCGCAACTAGCGGGGTCAGTGAGCAGTTCTTC
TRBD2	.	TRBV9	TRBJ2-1	CASSPGGSVKNEQFF	TGTGCCAGCAGCCCGGGGGGGTCGGTGAAGAATGAGCAGTTCTTC
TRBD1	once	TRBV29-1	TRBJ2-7	CSVVGTGLGEQYF	TGCAGCGTTGTAGGGACAGGGTTGGGGGAGCAGTACTTC
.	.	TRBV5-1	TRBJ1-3	CASAPDGNSGNTIYF	TGCGCCAGCGCCCCGGACGGAAACTCTGGAAACACCATATATTTT
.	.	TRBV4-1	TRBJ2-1	CASSPTGNSYNEQFF	TGCGCCAGCAGCCCCACAGGTAACTCCTACAATGAGCAGTTCTTC
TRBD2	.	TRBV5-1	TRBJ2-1	CASSFHGGTEQFF	TGCGCCAGCAGCTTTCACGGGGGGACGGAGCAGTTCTTC
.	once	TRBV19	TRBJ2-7	CASSLTGTVAYEQYF	TGTGCCAGTAGCCTCACCGGGACTGTAGCCTACGAGCAGTACTTC
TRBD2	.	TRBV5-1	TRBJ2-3	CASSFVAGGIDTQYF	TGCGCCAGCAGCTTCGTAGCGGGGGGCATAGATACGCAGTATTTT
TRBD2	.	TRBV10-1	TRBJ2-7	CASSEWLAGEQYF	TGCGCCAGCAGTGAGTGGCTAGCGGGCGAGCAGTACTTC
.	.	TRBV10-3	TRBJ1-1	CAITPSVGHPRLF	TGTGCCATCACCCCTTCTGTGGGTCATCCTCGGTTGTTC
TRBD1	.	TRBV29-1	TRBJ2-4	CSADRENIQYF	TGCAGCGCTGACAGGGAAAACATTCAGTACTTC
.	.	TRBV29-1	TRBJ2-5	CSAPPSTGGTQYF	TGCAGCGCCCCGCCCAGCACCGGGGGGACCCAGTACTTC
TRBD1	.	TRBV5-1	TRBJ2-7	CASGYRGEQYF	TGCGCCAGCGGTTACAGGGGCGAGCAGTACTTC
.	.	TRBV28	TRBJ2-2	CASRAAGNRNTGELFF	TGTGCCAGCAGGGCAGCAGGGAATAGGAACACCGGGGAGCTGTTTTTT
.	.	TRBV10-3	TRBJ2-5	CAISAAGETQYF	TGTGCCATCAGTGCGGCCGGCGAGACCCAGTACTTC
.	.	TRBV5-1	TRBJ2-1	CASIRDEGLKDVNEQFF	TGCGCCAGCATCCGAGACGAAGGACTAAAAGACGTGAATGAGCAGTTCTTC
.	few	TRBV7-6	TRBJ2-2	CASSPQPVVVGGELFF	TGTGCCAGCAGTCCCCAGCCCGTGGTTGTAGGAGGGGAGCTGTTTTTT
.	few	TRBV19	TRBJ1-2	CASSISRARGGDGYTF	TGTGCCAGTAGTATATCCCGGGCCCGGGGAGGAGATGGCTACACCTTC
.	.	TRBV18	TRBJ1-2	CASSPRSNANYGYTF	TGTGCCAGCTCACCACGATCAAACGCTAACTATGGCTACACCTTC
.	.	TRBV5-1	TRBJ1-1	CASSLAPGTEAFF	TGCGCCAGCAGCTTGGCCCCGGGGACTGAAGCTTTCTTT
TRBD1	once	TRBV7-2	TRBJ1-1	CASSFMDRMNTEAFF	TGTGCCAGCAGCTTTATGGACAGGATGAACACTGAAGCTTTCTTT
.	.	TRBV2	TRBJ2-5	CASRFQETQYF	TGTGCCAGCAGGTTCCAAGAGACCCAGTACTTC
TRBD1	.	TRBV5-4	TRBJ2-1	CASSYGQGENTNEQFF	TGTGCCAGCAGCTACGGACAGGGGGAAAACACGAATGAGCAGTTCTTC
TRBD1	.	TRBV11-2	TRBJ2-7	CASSWRRGQGLYEQYF	TGTGCCAGCAGCTGGCGAAGAGGACAGGGTCTATACGAGCAGTACTTC
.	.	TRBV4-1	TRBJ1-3	CASSAYPAAGNTIYF	TGCGCCAGCAGCGCGTACCCCGCCGCTGGAAACACCATATATTTT
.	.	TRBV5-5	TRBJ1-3	CASSLEGTYSGNTIYF	TGTGCCAGCAGCTTAGAAGGGACTTACTCTGGAAACACCATATATTTT
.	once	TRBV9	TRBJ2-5	CASSVAGTSQETQYF	TGTGCCAGCAGCGTAGCTGGGACATCCCAAGAGACCCAGTACTTC
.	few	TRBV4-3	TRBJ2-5	CASSPSPQRKTQYF	TGCGCCAGCAGCCCCAGTCCCCAACGGAAGACCCAGTACTTC
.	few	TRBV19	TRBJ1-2	CASSIQSGDGYTF	TGTGCCAGTAGTATCCAGTCAGGGGATGGCTACACCTTC
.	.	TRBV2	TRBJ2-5	CASSLQSYQETQYF	TGTGCCAGCAGTTTACAGTCGTACCAAGAGACCCAGTACTTC
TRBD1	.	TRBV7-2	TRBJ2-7	CASRPPGQPYEQYF	TGTGCCAGCAGACCACCGGGACAGCCCTACGAGCAGTACTTC
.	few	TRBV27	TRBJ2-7	CASSLRDLPYEQYF	TGTGCCAGCAGTCTAAGGGACTTACCCTACGAGCAGTACTTC
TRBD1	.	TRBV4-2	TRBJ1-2	CASSSTLTGVYGYTF	TGTGCCAGCAGCTCGACCCTGACAGGGGTCTATGGCTACACCTTC
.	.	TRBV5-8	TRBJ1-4	CASSLHVGGTEKLFF	TGTGCCAGCAGCTTGCACGTAGGGGGGACTGAAAAACTGTTTTTT
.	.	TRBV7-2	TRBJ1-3	CASSLTGSGNTIYF	TGTGCCAGCAGCCTTACGGGTTCTGGAAACACCATATATTTT
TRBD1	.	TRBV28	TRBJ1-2	CASSSISGTVYGYTF	TGTGCCAGCAGTTCTATCAGCGGGACAGTCTATGGCTACACCTTC
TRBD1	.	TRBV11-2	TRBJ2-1	CASSLDQQRDSRFF	TGTGCCAGCAGCTTAGACCAACAAAGGGACAGTAGGTTCTTC
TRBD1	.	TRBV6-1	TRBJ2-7	CASSEATGATYEQYF	TGTGCCAGCAGTGAAGCTACAGGGGCCACCTACGAGCAGTACTTC
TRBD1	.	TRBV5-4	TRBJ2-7	CASSTRTGFSDEQYF	TGTGCCAGCAGCACCAGGACAGGGTTTAGTGACGAGCAGTACTTC
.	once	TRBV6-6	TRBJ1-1	CASSYPGVDTEAFF	TGTGCCAGCAGTTACCCGGGGGTGGACACTGAAGCTTTCTTT
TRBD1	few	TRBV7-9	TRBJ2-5	CASSSLTAGGTQYF	TGTGCCAGCAGCTCACTGACAGCAGGGGGGACCCAGTACTTC
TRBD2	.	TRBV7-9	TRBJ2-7	CASSPRDYISYEQYF	TGTGCCAGCAGCCCGAGGGACTATATCTCCTACGAGCAGTACTTC
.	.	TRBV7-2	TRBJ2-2	CASSLKISRGIGELFF	TGTGCCAGCAGCTTAAAAATTTCCAGAGGAATCGGGGAGCTGTTTTTT
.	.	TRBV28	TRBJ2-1	CASEGRYNEQFF	TGTGCCAGCGAGGGCCGATACAATGAGCAGTTCTTC